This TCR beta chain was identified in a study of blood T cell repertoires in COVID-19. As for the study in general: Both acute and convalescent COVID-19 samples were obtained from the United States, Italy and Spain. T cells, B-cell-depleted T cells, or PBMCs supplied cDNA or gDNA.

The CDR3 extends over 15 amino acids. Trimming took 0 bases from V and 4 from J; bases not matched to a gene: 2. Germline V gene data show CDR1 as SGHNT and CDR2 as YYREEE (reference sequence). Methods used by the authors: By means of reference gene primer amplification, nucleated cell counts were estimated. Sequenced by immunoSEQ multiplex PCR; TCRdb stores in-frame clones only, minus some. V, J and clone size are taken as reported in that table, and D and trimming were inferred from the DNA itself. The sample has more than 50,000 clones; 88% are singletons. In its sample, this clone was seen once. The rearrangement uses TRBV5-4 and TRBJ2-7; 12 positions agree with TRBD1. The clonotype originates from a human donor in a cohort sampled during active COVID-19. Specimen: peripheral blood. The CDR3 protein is CASSLGDRGPYEQYF. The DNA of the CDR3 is TGTGCCAGCAGCTTGGGGGACAGGGGGCCGTACGAGCAGTACTTC.